This T cell receptor (beta chain) was observed in a study of blood T cell repertoires in COVID-19. Background on the study: Samples of COVID-19 (acute and convalescent) were obtained from the United States, Italy and Spain. Sources were T cells, B-cell-depleted T cells, or PBMCs; the material itself was cDNA or gDNA.

Authors' processing steps: Estimation of nucleated cell counts was performed using reference gene primer amplification. Data came from immunoSEQ multiplex PCR; TCRdb stores just in-frame clones and leaves some out. V and J calls and clone size are copied from that table; D and trimming were computed from the DNA. The sample lists tens of thousands of clones; more than 70% were seen once. CDR1 and CDR2 (germline): SGHDN, FVKESK. The CDR3 is 15 residues long. V dropped 4 bases and J dropped 2; count of bases not matched to a gene: 5. The sequenced sample was peripheral blood. The clonotype originates from a man aged 50-60 years with active COVID-19. The gene calls are TRBV14 and TRBJ1-1; 9 nucleotides match TRBD1. The CDR3 DNA reads TGTGCCAGCAGCCGCCTGACAGGGGGTAACACTGAAGCTTTCTTT. Translating it yields CASSRLTGGNTEAFF.